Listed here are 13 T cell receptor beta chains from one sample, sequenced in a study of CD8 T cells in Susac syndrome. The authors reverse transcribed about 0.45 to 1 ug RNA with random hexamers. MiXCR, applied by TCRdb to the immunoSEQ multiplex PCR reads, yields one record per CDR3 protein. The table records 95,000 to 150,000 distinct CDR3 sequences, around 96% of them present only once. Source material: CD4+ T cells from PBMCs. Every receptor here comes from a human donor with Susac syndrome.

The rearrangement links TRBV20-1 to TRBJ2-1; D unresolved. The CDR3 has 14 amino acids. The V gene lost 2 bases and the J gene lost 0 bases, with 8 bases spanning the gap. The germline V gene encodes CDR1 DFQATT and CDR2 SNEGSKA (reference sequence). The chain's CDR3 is CSARSAISYNEQFF. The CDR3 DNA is TGCAGTGCTAGAAGCGCGATCTCCTACAATGAGCAGTTCTTC.

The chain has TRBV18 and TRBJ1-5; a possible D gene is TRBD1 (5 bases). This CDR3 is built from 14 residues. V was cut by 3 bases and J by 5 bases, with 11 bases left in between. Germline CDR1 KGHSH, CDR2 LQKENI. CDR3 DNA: TGTGCCAGCTCACCGCAGGGTTGGGATCAGCCCCAGCATTTT. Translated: CASSPQGWDQPQHF.

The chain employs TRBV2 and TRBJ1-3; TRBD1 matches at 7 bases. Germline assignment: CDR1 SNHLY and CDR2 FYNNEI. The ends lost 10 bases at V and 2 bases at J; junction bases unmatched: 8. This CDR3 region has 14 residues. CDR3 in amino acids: CATKPTGTGNTIYF. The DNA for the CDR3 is TGTGCCACCAAACCGACAGGGACTGGAAACACCATATATTTT.

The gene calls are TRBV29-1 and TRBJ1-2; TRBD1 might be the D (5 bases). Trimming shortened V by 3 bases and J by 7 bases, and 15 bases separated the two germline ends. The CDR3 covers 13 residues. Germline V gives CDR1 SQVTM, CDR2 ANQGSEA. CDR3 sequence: CSVEGRERAGYTF. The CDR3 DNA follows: TGCAGCGTTGAGGGCAGGGAAAGGGCTGGCTACACCTTC.

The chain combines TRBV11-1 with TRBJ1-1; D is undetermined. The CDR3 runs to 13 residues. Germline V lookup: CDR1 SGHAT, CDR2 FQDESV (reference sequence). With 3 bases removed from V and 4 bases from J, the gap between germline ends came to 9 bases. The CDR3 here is CASSFEEFTEAFF. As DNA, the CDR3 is TGTGCCAGCAGCTTCGAGGAGTTCACTGAAGCTTTCTTT. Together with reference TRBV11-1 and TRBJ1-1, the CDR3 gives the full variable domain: EAEVAQSPRYKITEKSQAVAFWCDPISGHATLYWYRQILGQGPELLVQFQDESVVDDSQLPKDRFSAERLKGVDSTLKIQPAELGDSAMYLCASSFEEFTEAFFGQGTRLTVV.

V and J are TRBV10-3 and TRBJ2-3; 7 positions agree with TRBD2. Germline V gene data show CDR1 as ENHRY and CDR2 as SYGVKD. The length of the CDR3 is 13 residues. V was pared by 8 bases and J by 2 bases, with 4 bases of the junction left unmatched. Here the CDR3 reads CAISGTTTDTQYF. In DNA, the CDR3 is TGTGCCATCTCCGGGACTACCACAGATACGCAGTATTTT.

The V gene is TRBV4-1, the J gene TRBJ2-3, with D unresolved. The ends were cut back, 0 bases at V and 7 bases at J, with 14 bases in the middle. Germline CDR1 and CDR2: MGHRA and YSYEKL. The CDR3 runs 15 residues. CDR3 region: CASSQDSARYNTQYF. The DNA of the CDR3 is TGCGCCAGCAGCCAAGATTCAGCTCGGTATAATACGCAGTATTTT.

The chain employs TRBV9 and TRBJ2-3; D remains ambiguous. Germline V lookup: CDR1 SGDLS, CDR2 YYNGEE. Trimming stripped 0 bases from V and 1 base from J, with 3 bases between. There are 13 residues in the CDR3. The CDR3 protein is CASSVVGTDTQYF. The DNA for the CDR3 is TGTGCCAGCAGCGTAGTGGGCACAGATACGCAGTATTTT.

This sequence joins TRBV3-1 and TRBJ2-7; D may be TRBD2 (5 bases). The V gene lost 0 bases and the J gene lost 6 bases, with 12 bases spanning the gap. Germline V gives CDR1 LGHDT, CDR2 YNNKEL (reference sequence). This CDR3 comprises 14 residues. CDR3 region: CASSQDRRAGEQYF. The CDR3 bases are TGTGCCAGCAGCCAAGATCGCCGGGCGGGCGAGCAGTACTTC.

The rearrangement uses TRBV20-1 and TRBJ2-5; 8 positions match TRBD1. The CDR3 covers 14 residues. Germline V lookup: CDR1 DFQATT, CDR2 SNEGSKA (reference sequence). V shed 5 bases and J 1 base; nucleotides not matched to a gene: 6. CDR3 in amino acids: CSARRDRRQETQYF. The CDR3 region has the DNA TGCAGTGCTCGAAGGGACAGGCGCCAAGAGACCCAGTACTTC.

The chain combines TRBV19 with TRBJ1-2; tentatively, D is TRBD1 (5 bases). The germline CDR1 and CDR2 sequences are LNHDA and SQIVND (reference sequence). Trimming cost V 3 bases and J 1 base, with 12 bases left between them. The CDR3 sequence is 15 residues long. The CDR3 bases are TGTGCCAGTAGTATCGGGACCTCAAATAACTATGGCTACACCTTC. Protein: CASSIGTSNNYGYTF.

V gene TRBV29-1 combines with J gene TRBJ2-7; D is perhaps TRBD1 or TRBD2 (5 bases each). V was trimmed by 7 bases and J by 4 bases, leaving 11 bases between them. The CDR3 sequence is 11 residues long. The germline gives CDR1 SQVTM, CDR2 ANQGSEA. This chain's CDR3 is CSARGGYEQYF. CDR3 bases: TGCAGCGCCCGGGGCGGATACGAGCAGTACTTC.

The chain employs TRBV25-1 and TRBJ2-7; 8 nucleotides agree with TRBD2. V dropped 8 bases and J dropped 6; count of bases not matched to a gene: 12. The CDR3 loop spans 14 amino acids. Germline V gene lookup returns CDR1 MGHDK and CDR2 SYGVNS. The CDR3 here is CASGGSGNVAEQYF. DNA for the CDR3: TGTGCCAGCGGGGGTAGCGGGAATGTCGCCGAGCAGTACTTC.